The 10 T cell receptor beta chains reported below all come from one sample, sequenced in a study of cytomegalovirus exposure and HLA in healthy donors. The method was immunoSEQ multiplex PCR; TCRdb's version includes in-frame clones alone and lacks a portion of them. The repertoire includes around 60,000 clones, about 95% of them detected once, and nearly 6% sits in the top ten. The sample was PBMCs. The receptor set was obtained from a woman under 30 in good health and CMV-seropositive.

This chain uses TRBV9 with TRBJ2-1, with 11 nucleotides matching TRBD1. Trimming took 4 bases from V and 6 from J; bases not matched to a gene: 3. CDR3 length: 14 amino acids. The germline V gene has CDR1 SGDLS and CDR2 YYNGEE. CDR3 loop: CASSKGQGANEQFF. The DNA of the CDR3 is TGTGCCAGCAGCAAAGGACAGGGGGCCAATGAGCAGTTCTTC.

The chain links TRBV4-3 to TRBJ2-5; 9 positions agree with TRBD2. Germline V lookup: CDR1 LGHNA, CDR2 YSLEER. The trim removed 0 bases at V and 5 bases at J, leaving 16 bases unmatched. The CDR3 runs to 19 residues. The CDR3 protein is CASSQDPSGGPAVFETQYF. Written as DNA, the CDR3 is TGCGCCAGCAGCCAAGATCCAAGCGGGGGGCCCGCAGTCTTTGAGACCCAGTACTTC.

V is TRBV30 and J is TRBJ1-6; perhaps TRBD1 as D (5 bases). The germline gives CDR1 GTSNPN, CDR2 SVGIG (reference sequence). Trimming removed 2 bases from V and 9 bases from J, with 11 bases in between. There are 13 residues in the CDR3. This chain's CDR3 is CAWSKGSTSPLHF. CDR3 DNA sequence: TGTGCCTGGAGTAAGGGGTCTACTTCACCCCTCCACTTT.

The chain employs TRBV27 and TRBJ2-7; no definite D call. The CDR3 runs 12 residues. V was pared by 3 bases and J by 0 bases, with 3 bases between. Looked up from germline, CDR1 is MNHEY and CDR2 is SMNVEV (reference sequence). CDR3 in amino acids: CASSFLSYEQYF. In DNA, the CDR3 is TGTGCCAGCAGTTTCCTCTCCTACGAGCAGTACTTC.

V is TRBV9 and J is TRBJ1-6, with 10 bases that match TRBD1. V gave up 2 bases and J gave up 6 bases; unmatched junction bases: 2. Germline CDR1 SGDLS, CDR2 YYNGEE. The CDR3 sequence is 15 residues long. The CDR3 loop reads CASSVRDRGNSPLHF. Here the CDR3 DNA reads TGTGCCAGCAGCGTCCGGGACAGGGGTAATTCACCCCTCCACTTT.

The chain joins TRBV19 to TRBJ2-7; tentative D call: TRBD2 (6 bases). Germline V gene data show CDR1 as LNHDA and CDR2 as SQIVND (reference sequence). Trimming cost V 5 bases and J 0 bases, with 14 bases left between them. CDR3 size: 15 residues. CDR3 sequence: CASSLSGLDSYEQYF. The DNA of the CDR3 is TGTGCCAGTAGTCTTAGCGGACTTGACTCCTACGAGCAGTACTTC.

The rearrangement joins TRBV6-1 to TRBJ1-1; 7 positions match TRBD1. Germline V lookup: CDR1 MNHNS, CDR2 SASEGT. The CDR3 covers 14 residues. Germline trimming cut 5 bases from V and 1 base from J; bases unmatched to any gene: 4. CDR3 in DNA: TGTGCCAGCAGTACGGACAGGCGGAACACTGAAGCTTTCTTT. Translated, it gives CASSTDRRNTEAFF.

V gene TRBV5-1 combines with J gene TRBJ2-1; 7 nucleotides agree with TRBD2. The CDR3 runs to 16 residues. From germline, CDR1 is SGHRS and CDR2 YFSETQ. V shed 0 bases and J 2 bases; nucleotides not matched to a gene: 5. For the CDR3, the DNA is TGCGCCAGCAGCTTGGCTGCGAGCGGGACCTACAATGAGCAGTTCTTC. Translation: CASSLAASGTYNEQFF.

The rearrangement links TRBV6-6 to TRBJ2-6, with TRBD1 as a possible D gene (6 bases). CDR1 is MNHNY and CDR2 is SVGAGI in the germline V gene (reference sequence). V lost 6 bases to trimming and J lost 0 bases, with 6 bases between them. There are 14 residues in the CDR3. The CDR3: CASRDSSGANVLTF. The CDR3 region has the DNA TGTGCCAGCAGGGACAGCTCTGGGGCCAACGTCCTGACTTTC.

The chain carries TRBV10-2 and TRBJ1-1; no clear D. Trimming shortened V by 10 bases and J by 4 bases, and 16 bases separated the two germline ends. Germline V gene lookup returns CDR1 WSHSY and CDR2 SAAADI. There are 13 residues in the CDR3. The CDR3 protein is CAIKMGESTEAFF. The CDR3 DNA follows: TGCGCCATCAAAATGGGAGAATCCACTGAAGCTTTCTTT.